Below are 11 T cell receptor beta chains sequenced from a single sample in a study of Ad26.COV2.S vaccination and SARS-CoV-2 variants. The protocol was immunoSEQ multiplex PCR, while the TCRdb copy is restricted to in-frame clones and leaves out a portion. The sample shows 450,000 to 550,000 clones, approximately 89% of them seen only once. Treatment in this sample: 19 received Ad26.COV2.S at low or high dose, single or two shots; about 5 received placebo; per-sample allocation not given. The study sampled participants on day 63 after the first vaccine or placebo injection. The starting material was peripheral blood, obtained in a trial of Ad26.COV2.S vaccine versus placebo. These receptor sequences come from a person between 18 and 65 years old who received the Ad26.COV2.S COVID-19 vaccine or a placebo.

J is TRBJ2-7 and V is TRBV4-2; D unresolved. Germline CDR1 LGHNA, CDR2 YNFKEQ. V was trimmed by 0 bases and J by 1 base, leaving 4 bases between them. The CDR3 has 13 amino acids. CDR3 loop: CASSQDESYEQYF. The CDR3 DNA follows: TGTGCCAGCAGCCAAGATGAATCCTACGAGCAGTACTTC.

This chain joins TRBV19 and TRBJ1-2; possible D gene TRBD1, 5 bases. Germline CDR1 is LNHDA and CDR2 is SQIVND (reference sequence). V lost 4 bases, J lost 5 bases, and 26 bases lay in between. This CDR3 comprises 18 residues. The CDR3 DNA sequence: TGTGCCAGTAGTAGAGGACTTGGGGCCAACCGAAATGCATATGGCTACACCTTC. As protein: CASSRGLGANRNAYGYTF.

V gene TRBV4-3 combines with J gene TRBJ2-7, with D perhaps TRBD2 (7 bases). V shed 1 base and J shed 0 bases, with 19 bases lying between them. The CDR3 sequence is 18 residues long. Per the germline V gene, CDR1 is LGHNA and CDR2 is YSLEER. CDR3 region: CASSQAVAGAYSSYEQYF. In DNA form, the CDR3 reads TGCGCCAGCAGCCAAGCCGTTGCGGGGGCGTATAGCTCCTACGAGCAGTACTTC.

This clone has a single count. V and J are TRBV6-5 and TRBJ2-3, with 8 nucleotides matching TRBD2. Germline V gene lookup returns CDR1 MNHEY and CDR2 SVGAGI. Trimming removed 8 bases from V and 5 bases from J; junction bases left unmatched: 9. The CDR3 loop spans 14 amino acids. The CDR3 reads CASQAGGRGDTQYF. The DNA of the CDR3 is TGTGCCAGCCAGGCGGGGGGCCGTGGAGATACGCAGTATTTT.

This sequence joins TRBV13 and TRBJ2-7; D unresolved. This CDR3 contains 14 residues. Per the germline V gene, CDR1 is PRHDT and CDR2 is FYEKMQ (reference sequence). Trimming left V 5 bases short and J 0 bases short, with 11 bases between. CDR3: CASSPNSYSYEQYV. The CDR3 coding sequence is TGTGCCAGCAGCCCTAACTCCTACTCCTACGAGCAGTACGTC.

The CDR3 DNA reads TGTGCCAGCAGTTATAGCGGGGGCCCATTCCATGAGGAGCAGTATTTT. This sequence encodes CASSYSGGPFHEEQYF. This rearrangement joins TRBV6-5 to TRBJ2-3; 9 bases are shared with TRBD2. The length of the CDR3 is 16 residues. From germline, CDR1 is MNHEY and CDR2 SVGAGI. The junction had 15 bases not matched to a gene; V was cut back by 3 bases and J by 11 bases.

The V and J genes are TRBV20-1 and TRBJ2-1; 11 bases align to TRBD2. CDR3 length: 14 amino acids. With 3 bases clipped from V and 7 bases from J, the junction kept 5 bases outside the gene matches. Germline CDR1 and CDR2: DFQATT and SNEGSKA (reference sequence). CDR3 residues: CSASGGTSGNEQFF. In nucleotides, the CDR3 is TGCAGTGCTAGTGGAGGGACTAGCGGAAATGAGCAGTTCTTC.

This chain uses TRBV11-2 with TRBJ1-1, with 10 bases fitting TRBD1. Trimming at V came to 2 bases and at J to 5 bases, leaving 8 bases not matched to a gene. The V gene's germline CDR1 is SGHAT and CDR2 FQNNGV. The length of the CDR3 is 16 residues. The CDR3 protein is CASSLPPGQGRTEAFF. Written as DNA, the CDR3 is TGTGCCAGCAGCTTACCCCCGGGACAGGGGAGGACTGAAGCTTTCTTT.

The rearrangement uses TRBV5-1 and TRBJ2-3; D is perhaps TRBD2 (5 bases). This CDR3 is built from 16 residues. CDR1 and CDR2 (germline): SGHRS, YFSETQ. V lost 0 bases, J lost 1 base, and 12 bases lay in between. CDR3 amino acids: CASSLALGGGTDTQYF. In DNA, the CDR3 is TGCGCCAGCAGCTTGGCCCTAGGAGGCGGCACAGATACGCAGTATTTT.

DNA of the CDR3: TGTGCCATCAGCAGCGGGAGGGCTTCCTACGAGCAGTACGTC. Amino acids: CAISSGRASYEQYV. This chain connects TRBV10-3 to TRBJ2-7; the match to TRBD2 covers 10 bases. The CDR3 extends over 14 amino acids. Germline CDR1 ENHRY, CDR2 SYGVKD. J gave up 1 base and V 6 bases, and 3 bases lay outside the gene matches.

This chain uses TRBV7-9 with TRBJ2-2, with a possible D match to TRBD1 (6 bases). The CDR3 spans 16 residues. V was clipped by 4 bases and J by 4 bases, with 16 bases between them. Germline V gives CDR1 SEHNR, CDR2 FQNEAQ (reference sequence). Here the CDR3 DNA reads TGTGCCAGCAGCTCGGCCCTGGGGACAATCACCGGGGAGCTGTTTTTT. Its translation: CASSSALGTITGELFF. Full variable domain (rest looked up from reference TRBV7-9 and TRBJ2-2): DTGVSQNPRHKITKRGQNVTFRCDPISEHNRLYWYRQTLGQGPEFLTYFQNEAQLEKSRLLSDRFSAERPKGSFSTLEIQRTEQGDSAMYLCASSSALGTITGELFFGEGSRLTVL.